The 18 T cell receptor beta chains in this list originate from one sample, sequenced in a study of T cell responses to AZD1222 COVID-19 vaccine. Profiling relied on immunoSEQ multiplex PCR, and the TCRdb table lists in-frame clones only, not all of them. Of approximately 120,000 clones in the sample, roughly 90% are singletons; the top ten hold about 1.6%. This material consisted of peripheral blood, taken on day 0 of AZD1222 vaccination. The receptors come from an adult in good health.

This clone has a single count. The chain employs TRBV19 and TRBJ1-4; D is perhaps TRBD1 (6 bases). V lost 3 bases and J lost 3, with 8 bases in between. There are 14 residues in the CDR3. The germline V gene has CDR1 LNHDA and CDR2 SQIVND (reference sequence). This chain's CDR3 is CASSITGSNEKLFF. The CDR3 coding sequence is TGTGCCAGTAGTATTACAGGGTCTAATGAAAAACTGTTTTTT.

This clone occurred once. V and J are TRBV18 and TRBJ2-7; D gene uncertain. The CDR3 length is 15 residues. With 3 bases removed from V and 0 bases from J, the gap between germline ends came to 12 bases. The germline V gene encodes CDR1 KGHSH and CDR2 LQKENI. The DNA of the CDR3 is TGTGCCAGCTCACCCGCTGTGGCGGTCTCCTACGAGCAGTACTTC. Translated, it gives CASSPAVAVSYEQYF.

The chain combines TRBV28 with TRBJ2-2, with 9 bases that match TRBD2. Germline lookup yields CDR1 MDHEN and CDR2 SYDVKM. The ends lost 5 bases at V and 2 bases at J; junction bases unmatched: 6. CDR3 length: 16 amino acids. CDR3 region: CASSPYSGSNTGELFF. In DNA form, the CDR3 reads TGTGCCAGCAGTCCGTATAGCGGGAGTAACACCGGGGAGCTGTTTTTT.

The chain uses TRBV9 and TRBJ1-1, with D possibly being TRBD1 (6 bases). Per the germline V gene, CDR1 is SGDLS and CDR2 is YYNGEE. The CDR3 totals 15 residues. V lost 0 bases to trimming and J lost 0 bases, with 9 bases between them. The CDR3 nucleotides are TGTGCCAGCAGCGTAGTCTCAGGGGTGAACACTGAAGCTTTCTTT. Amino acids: CASSVVSGVNTEAFF. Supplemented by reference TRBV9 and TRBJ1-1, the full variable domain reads DSGVTQTPKHLITATGQRVTLRCSPRSGDLSVYWYQQSLDQGLQFLIQYYNGEERAKGNILERFSAQQFPDLHSELNLSSLELGDSALYFCASSVVSGVNTEAFFGQGTRLTVV.

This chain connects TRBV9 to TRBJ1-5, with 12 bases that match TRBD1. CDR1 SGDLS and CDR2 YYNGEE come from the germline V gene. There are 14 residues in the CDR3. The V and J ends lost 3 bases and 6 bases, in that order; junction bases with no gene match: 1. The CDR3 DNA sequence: TGTGCCAGCAGCGGGGGACAGGGGGCTCAGCCCCAGCATTTT. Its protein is CASSGGQGAQPQHF.

As DNA, the CDR3 is TGTGCCAGCAGTGACAGGGGAGCCCAGCATTTT. Amino acids: CASSDRGAQHF. The chain is built from TRBV6-4 and TRBJ1-5; possibly TRBD1 for D (5 bases). The length of the CDR3 is 11 residues. The ends were cut back, 2 bases at V and 11 bases at J, with 7 bases in the middle. The germline CDR1 and CDR2 sequences are MRHNA and SNTAGT.

CDR3 protein: CASRTGLAGSNEQFF. The CDR3, as DNA: TGTGCCAGCAGGACGGGACTAGCGGGTTCGAATGAGCAGTTCTTC. V usage is TRBV6-5 and J usage is TRBJ2-1; 12 positions match TRBD2. In germline, CDR1 is MNHEY, CDR2 SVGAGI. Trimming took 6 bases from V and 7 from J; bases not matched to a gene: 7. CDR3 size: 15 residues.

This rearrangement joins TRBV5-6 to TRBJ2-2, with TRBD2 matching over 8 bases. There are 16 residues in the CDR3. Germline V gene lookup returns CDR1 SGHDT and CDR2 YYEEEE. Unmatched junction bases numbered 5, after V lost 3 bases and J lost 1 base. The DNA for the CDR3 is TGTGCCAGCAGCTACACTAGCGGAGTGAACACCGGGGAGCTGTTTTTT. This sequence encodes CASSYTSGVNTGELFF.

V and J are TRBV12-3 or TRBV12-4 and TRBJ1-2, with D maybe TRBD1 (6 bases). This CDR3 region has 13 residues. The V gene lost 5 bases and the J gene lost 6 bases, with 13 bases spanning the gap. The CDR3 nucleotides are TGTGCCAGCAGTCGGGGGGGCGCGGATGGCTACACCTTC. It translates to CASSRGGADGYTF.

This CDR3 reads CASSETSGMGGELFF. DNA of the CDR3: TGTGCCAGCAGTGAGACTAGCGGGATGGGCGGGGAGCTGTTTTTT. The rearrangement links TRBV2 to TRBJ2-2; TRBD2 aligns across 11 bases. V lost 3 bases and J lost 7; bases outside the gene matches: 4. Germline V gene data show CDR1 as SNHLY and CDR2 as FYNNEI. The CDR3 contains 15 residues.

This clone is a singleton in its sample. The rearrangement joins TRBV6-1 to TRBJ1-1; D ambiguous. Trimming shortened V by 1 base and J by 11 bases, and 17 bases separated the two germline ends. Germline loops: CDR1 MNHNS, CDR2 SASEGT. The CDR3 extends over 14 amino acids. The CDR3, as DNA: TGTGCCAGCAGTGAAGGGACGCCTGGGTTGTGGGCTTTCTTT. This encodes CASSEGTPGLWAFF.

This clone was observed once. CDR3 protein: CASRGQKTNEQFF. The CDR3 DNA follows: TGTGCCAGCAGGGGACAGAAAACCAATGAGCAGTTCTTC. The rearrangement uses TRBV12-3 or TRBV12-4 and TRBJ2-1; TRBD1 matches 7 bases. V shed 6 bases, J shed 6 bases, and the junction held 5 bases outside the gene matches. This CDR3 is built from 13 residues.

The CDR3 DNA sequence: TGTGCCAGCAGCTTAACAGGGAAACAGGGCTACACCTTC. It specifies CASSLTGKQGYTF. The genes are TRBV7-3 and TRBJ1-2; D remains ambiguous. The CDR3 is 13 residues long. The germline CDR1 and CDR2 sequences are SGHTA and FQGTGA. Trimming removed 0 bases from V and 8 bases from J, with 10 bases in between.

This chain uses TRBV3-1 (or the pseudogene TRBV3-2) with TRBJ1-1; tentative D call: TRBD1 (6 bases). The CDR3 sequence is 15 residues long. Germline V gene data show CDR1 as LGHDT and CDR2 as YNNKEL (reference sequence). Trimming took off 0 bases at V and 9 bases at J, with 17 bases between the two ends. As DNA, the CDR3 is TGTGCCAGCAGCCAAGAAAGGATCGGGGGCCAGCAAGCTTTCTTT. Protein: CASSQERIGGQQAFF.

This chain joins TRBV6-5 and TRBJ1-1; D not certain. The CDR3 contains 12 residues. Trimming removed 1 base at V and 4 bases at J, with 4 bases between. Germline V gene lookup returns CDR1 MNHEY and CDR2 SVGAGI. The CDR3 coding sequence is TGTGCCAGCAGTTACTTGGCCACTGAAGCTTTCTTT. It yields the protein CASSYLATEAFF.

CDR3 DNA: TGTGCCAGCAGCACCTATTTGGGCTCTGAAGCTTTCTTT. Encoded protein: CASSTYLGSEAFF. The chain joins TRBV7-3 to TRBJ1-1; no reliable D call. Trimming cost V 5 bases and J 6 bases, with 13 bases left between them. From germline, CDR1 is SGHTA and CDR2 FQGTGA. The CDR3 extends over 13 amino acids. The full variable domain, with the rest looked up from reference TRBV7-3 and TRBJ1-1, is GAGVSQTPSNKVTEKGKYVELRCDPISGHTALYWYRQSLGQGPEFLIYFQGTGAADDSGLPNDRFFAVRPEGSVSTLKIQRTERGDSAVYLCASSTYLGSEAFFGQGTRLTVV.

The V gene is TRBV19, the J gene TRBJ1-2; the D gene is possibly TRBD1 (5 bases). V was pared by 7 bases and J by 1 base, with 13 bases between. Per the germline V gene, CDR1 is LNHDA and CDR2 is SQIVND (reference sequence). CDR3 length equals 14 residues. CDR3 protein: CASNTGLSNYGYTF. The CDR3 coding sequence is TGTGCCAGTAACACGGGACTGAGTAACTATGGCTACACCTTC.

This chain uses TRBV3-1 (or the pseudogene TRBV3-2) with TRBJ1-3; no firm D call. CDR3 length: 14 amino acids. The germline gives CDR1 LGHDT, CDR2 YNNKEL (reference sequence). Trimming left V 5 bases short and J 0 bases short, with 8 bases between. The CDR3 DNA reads TGTGCCAGCAGCGCGGGCTTCTCTGGAAACACCATATATTTT. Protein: CASSAGFSGNTIYF.